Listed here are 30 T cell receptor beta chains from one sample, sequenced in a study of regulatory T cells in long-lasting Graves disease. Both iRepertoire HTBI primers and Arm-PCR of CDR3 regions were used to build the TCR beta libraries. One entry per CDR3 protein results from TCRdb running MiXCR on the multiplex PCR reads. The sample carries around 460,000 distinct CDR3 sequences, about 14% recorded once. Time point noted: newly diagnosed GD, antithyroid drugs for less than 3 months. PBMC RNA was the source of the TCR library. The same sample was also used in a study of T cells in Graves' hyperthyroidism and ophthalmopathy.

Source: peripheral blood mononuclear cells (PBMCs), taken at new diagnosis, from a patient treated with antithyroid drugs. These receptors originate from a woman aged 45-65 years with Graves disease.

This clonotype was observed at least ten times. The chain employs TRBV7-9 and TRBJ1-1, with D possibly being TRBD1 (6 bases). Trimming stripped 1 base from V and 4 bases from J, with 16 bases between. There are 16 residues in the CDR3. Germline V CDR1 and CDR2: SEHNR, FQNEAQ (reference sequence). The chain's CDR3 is CASSLGFSGGGTEAFF. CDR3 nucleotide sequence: TGTGCCAGCAGCTTAGGATTTTCCGGGGGCGGCACTGAAGCTTTCTTT.

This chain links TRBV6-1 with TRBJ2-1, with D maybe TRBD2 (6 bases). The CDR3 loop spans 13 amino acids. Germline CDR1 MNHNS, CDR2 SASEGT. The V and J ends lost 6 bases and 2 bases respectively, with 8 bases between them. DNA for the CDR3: TGTGCCAGCAGGGAGGGTCCCTACAATGAGCAGTTCTTC. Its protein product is CASREGPYNEQFF.

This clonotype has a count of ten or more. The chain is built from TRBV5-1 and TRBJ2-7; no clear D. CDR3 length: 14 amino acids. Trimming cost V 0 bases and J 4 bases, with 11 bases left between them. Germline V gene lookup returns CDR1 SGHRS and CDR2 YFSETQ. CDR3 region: CASSLGRISYEQYF. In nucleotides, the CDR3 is TGCGCCAGCAGCTTGGGACGGATAAGTTACGAGCAGTACTTC.

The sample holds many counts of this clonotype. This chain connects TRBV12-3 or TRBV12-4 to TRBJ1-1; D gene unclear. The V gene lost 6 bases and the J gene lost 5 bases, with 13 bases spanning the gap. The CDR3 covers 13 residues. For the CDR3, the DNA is TGTGCCAGCAGCCTAGGGATTGGGACTGAAGCTTTCTTT. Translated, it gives CASSLGIGTEAFF.

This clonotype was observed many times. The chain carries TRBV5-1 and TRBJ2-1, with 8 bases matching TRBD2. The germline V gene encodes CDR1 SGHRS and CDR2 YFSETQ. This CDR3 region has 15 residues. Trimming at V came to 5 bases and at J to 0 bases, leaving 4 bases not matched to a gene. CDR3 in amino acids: CASRPGTSSYNEQFF. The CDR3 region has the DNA TGCGCCAGCAGACCCGGGACTAGCTCCTACAATGAGCAGTTCTTC.

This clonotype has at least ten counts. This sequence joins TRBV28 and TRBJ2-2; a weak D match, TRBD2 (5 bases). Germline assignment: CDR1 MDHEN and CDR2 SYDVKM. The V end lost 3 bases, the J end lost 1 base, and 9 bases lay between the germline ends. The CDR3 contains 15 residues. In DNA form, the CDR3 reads TGTGCCAGCAGTTTTGTCGGACTGAACACCGGGGAGCTGTTTTTT. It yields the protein CASSFVGLNTGELFF.

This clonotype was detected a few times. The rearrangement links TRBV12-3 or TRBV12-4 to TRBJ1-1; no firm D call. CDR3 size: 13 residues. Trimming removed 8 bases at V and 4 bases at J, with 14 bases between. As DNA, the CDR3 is TGTGCCAGCGAAAGCAGACTCGCCACTGAAGCTTTCTTT. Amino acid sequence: CASESRLATEAFF.

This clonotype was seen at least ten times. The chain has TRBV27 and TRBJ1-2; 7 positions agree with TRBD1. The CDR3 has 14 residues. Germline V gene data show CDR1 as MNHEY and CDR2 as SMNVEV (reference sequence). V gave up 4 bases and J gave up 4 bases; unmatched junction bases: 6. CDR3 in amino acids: CASSSLDRFYGYTF. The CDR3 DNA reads TGTGCCAGCAGTTCATTGGACAGGTTCTATGGCTACACCTTC.

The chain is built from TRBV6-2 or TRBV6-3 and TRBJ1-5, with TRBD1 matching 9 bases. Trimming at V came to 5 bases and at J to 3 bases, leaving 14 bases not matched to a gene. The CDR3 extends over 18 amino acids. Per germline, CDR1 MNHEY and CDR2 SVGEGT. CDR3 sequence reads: CASSGGTGSSWVNQPQHF. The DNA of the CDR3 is TGTGCCAGCAGTGGTGGGACAGGGTCCTCCTGGGTCAATCAGCCCCAGCATTTT.

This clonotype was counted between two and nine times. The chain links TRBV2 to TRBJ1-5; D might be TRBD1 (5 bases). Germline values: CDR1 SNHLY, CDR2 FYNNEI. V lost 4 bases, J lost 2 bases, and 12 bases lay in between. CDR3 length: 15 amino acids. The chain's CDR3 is CASSGQGVGNQPQHF. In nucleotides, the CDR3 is TGTGCCAGCAGTGGTCAGGGAGTGGGCAATCAGCCCCAGCATTTT.

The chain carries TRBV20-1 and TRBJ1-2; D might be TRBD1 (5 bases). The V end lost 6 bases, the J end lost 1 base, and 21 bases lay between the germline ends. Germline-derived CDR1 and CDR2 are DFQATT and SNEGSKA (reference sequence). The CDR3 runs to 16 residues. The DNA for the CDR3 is TGCAGTGCAAGTGGGGTTTACAGGCTCCTTAACTATGGCTACACCTTC. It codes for CSASGVYRLLNYGYTF.

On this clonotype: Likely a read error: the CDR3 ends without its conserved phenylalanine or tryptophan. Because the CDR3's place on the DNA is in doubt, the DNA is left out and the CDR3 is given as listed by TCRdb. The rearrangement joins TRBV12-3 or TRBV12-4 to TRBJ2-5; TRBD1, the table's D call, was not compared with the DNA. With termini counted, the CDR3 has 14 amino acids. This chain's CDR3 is CASSLWSGAETRYL.

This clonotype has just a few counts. The CDR3 region has the DNA TGTGCCAGCAGTTTTGTGGCGGGGGATACGCAGTATTTT. Protein product: CASSFVAGDTQYF. The chain carries TRBV12-3 or TRBV12-4 and TRBJ2-3, with D tentatively TRBD2 (6 bases). The CDR3 loop spans 13 amino acids. V was trimmed by 3 bases and J by 6 bases, leaving 10 bases between them.

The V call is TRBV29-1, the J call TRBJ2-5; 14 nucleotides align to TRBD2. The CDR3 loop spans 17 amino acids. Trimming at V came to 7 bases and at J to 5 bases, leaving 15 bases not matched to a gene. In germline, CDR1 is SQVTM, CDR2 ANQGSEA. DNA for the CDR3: TGCAGCGCCTCCGGGACTAGCGGGAGTGGGTTTGGGGAGACCCAGTACTTC. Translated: CSASGTSGSGFGETQYF.

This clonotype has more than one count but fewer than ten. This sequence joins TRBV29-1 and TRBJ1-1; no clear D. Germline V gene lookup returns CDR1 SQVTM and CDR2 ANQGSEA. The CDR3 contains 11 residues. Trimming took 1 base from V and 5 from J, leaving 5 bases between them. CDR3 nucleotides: TGCAGCGTTGAAGGTGAAACTGAAGCTTTCTTT. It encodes CSVEGETEAFF.

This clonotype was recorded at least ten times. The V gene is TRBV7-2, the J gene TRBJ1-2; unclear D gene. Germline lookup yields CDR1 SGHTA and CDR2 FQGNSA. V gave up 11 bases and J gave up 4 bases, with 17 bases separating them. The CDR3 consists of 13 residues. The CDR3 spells CASKGSDTYGYTF. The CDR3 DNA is TGTGCCTCCAAGGGTTCCGACACCTATGGCTACACCTTC.

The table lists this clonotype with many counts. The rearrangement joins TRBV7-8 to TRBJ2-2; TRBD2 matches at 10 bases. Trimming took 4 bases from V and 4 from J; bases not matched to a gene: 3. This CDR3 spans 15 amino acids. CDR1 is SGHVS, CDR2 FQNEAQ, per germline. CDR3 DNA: TGTGCCAGCAGCTCCGGGACTAGCGCCACCGGGGAGCTGTTTTTT. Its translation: CASSSGTSATGELFF.

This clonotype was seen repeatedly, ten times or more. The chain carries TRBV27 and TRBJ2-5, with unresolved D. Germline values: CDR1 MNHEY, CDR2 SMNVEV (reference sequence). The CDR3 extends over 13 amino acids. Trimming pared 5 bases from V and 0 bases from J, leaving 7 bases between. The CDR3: CASSPWYQETQYF. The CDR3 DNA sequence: TGTGCCAGCAGTCCATGGTACCAAGAGACCCAGTACTTC.

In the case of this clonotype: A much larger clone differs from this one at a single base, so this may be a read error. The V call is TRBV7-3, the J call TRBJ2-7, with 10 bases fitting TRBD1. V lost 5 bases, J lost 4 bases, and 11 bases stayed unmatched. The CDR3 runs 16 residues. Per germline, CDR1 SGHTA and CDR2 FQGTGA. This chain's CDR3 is CASSPRDRGLGYEQYF. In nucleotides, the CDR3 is TGTGCCAGCAGCCCCCGGGACAGGGGCCTAGGATACGAGCAGTACTTC.

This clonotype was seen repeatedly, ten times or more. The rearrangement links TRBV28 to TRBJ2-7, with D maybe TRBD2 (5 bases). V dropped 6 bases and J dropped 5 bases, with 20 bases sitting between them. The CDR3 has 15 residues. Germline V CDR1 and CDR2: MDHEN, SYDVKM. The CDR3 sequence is CASSPTSTRNNEQYF. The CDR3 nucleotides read TGTGCCAGCAGCCCCACCTCCACTAGGAATAACGAGCAGTACTTC.

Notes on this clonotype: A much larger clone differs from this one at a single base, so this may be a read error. CDR3 region: CASSLGSGLVGRTYEQYF. The CDR3, as DNA: TGTGCCAGCAGTTTAGGTTCGGGACTAGTGGGGCGCACCTACGAGCAGTACTTC. The V call is TRBV28, the J call TRBJ2-7, with 8 nucleotides matching TRBD2. Germline V gene sequence: CDR1 MDHEN, CDR2 SYDVKM. The V gene end was trimmed by 2 bases and the J gene end by 2 bases; junction bases not matched to a gene: 14. The CDR3 has 18 residues.

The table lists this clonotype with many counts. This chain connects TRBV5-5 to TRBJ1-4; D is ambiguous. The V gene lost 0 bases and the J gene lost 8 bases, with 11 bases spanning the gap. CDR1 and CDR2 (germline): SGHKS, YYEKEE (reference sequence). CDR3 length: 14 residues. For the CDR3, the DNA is TGTGCCAGCAGCTTGGTACCGAAAGCAGAAAAACTGTTTTTT. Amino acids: CASSLVPKAEKLFF. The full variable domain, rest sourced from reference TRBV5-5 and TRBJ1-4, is DAGVTQSPTHLIKTRGQQVTLRCSPISGHKSVSWYQQVLGQGPQFIFQYYEKEERGRGNFPDRFSARQFPNYSSELNVNALLLGDSALYLCASSLVPKAEKLFFGSGTQLSVL.

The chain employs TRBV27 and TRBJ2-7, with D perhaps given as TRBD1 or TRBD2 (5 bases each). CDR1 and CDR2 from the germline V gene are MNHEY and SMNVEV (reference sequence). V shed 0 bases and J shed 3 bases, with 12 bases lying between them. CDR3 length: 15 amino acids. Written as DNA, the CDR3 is TGTGCCAGCAGTTTATCGAGCGGACATATCTACGAGCAGTACTTC. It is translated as CASSLSSGHIYEQYF.

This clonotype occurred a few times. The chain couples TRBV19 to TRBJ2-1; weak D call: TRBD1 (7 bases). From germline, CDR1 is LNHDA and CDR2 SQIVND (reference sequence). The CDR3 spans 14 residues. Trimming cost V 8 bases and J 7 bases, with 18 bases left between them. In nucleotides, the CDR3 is TGTGCCAGTGACCATAGACAGGGAGGAAATGAGCAGTTCTTC. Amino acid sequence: CASDHRQGGNEQFF.

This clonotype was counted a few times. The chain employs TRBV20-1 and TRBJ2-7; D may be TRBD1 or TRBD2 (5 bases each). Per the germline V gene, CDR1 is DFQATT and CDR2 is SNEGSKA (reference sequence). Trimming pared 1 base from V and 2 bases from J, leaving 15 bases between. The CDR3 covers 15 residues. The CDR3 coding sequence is TGCAGTGCTAGAGGATGGGGGACCCCGACCTACGAGCAGTACTTC. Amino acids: CSARGWGTPTYEQYF.

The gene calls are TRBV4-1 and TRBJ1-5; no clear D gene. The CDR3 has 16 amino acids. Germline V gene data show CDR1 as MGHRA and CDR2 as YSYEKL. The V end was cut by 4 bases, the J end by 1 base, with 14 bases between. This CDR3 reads CASSPSSEMSNQPQHF. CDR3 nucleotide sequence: TGCGCCAGCAGCCCTTCTTCGGAGATGAGCAATCAGCCCCAGCATTTT.

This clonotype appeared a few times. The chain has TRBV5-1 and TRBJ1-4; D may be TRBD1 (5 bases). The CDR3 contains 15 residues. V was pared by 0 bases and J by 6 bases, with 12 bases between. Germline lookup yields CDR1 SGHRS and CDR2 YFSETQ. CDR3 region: CASSLVEGGDEKLFF. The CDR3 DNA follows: TGCGCCAGCAGCTTGGTTGAGGGAGGGGATGAAAAACTGTTTTTT.

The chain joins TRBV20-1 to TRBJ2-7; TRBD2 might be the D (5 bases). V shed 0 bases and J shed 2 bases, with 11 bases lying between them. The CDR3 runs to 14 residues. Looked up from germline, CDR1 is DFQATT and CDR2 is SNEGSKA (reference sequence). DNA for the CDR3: TGCAGTGCTAGAGATCTCGAGCGGACCTACGAGCAGTACTTC. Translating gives CSARDLERTYEQYF.

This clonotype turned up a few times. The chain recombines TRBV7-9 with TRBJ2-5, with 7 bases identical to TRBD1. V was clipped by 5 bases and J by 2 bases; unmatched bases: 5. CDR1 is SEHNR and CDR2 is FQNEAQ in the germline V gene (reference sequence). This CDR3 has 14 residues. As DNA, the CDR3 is TGTGCCAGCAGCGGGAAGGGACAGCAAGAGACCCAGTACTTC. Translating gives CASSGKGQQETQYF.

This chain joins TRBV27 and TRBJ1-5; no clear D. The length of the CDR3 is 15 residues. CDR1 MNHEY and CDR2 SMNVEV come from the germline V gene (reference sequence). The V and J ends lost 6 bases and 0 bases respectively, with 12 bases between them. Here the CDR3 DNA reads TGTGCCAGCAGCTGGAACGGGGATAGCAATCAGCCCCAGCATTTT. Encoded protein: CASSWNGDSNQPQHF.